This T cell receptor beta chain is from a study of cytomegalovirus exposure and HLA in healthy donors. Whole-study results and caveats: In a later analysis, a missense DCLRE1C variant was linked to TCR beta V- and J-gene trimming. Using the classifier, cytomegalovirus status was reportedly diagnosed with high specificity and sensitivity. The analysis excluded some indistinguishable V segments, including TRBV6-2 and TRBV6-3. Donor immune exposure was known only as CMV serostatus.

PCR primers comprised 60 Vbeta and 13 Jbeta primers. The data were produced by immunoSEQ multiplex PCR, yet TCRdb's version contains in-frame clones alone and is incomplete. The sample includes tens of thousands of clones, 65% to 90% of them seen just once. CDR3 length: 15 amino acids. The junction had 4 bases not matched to a gene; V was cut back by 2 bases and J by 1 base. Looked up from germline, CDR1 is MNHEY and CDR2 is SVGAGI. Points on this clone: What it recognizes is unknown.

The sample consisted of PBMCs. This sequence originates from a woman aged 18-29 years in good health and CMV-seropositive. The V call is TRBV6-5, the J call TRBJ2-5; 7 bases agree with TRBD2. The CDR3 is CASSYSGKGQETQYF. For the CDR3, the DNA is TGTGCCAGCAGTTACAGCGGGAAGGGCCAAGAGACCCAGTACTTC.